The subject of this entry is one T cell receptor beta chain. These data belong to a study of blood T cell repertoires in COVID-19. Study context: Sites across the United States, Italy and Spain contributed samples from acute and convalescent COVID-19. T cells, B-cell-depleted T cells, or PBMCs provided the cDNA or gDNA that served as material.

As handled by the study authors: Quantification of nucleated cells was approximated via reference gene primer amplification. Profiling relied on immunoSEQ multiplex PCR, and the TCRdb table lists in-frame clones only, not all of them. V and J calls and clone size are given by that table; D and trimming were obtained from the DNA. Counted here are more than 200,000 clones, approximately 90% occurring once; the ten biggest clones make up 1.7%. The CDR3 extends over 13 amino acids. CDR1 is LGHDT, CDR2 YNNKEL, per germline (reference sequence). The junction had 7 bases not matched to a gene; V was cut back by 4 bases and J by 11 bases.

The source is a man aged 65-85 years with acute or convalescent COVID-19. The chain is built from TRBV3-1 (or the pseudogene TRBV3-2) and TRBJ2-1; 8 bases map to TRBD2. The sequencing input was peripheral blood. The CDR3 is CASSPRGGRKQFF. The CDR3 DNA reads TGTGCCAGCAGCCCACGCGGCGGGAGGAAGCAGTTCTTC.